Each of the 10 T cell receptor beta chains below was sequenced from the same sample in a study of CD8+CD57+ T cells in acquired aplastic anemia. Both TCR beta VDJ combination and CDR3 sequence profiling were carried out. Genomic DNA was the template for this profiling. TCRdb analysed the reads with MiXCR anew, one entry per CDR3 protein. The sample contains 90,000 to 120,000 distinct CDR3 sequences, approximately 49% of which appear only once. The material sequenced was sorted CD4+, CD8+, or CD8+CD57+ T cells (not recorded which) from PBMCs. Source of these receptors: a human donor in good health, serving as a control.

This clonotype showed up just once. The V call is TRBV20-1, the J call TRBJ1-1; no reliable D call. The CDR3 has 14 amino acids. Germline V lookup: CDR1 DFQATT, CDR2 SNEGSKA (reference sequence). Trimming left V 6 bases short and J 5 bases short, with 19 bases between. The CDR3 sequence: CSASSLRDLTEAFF. Written as DNA, the CDR3 is TGCAGTGCCAGCAGTTTGCGAGACCTTACTGAAGCTTTCTTT.

This clonotype was found a few times. The chain is built from TRBV25-1 and TRBJ2-7; the D gene is possibly TRBD1 (6 bases). CDR1 and CDR2 (germline): MGHDK, SYGVNS. V was pared by 4 bases and J by 4 bases, with 11 bases between. This CDR3 has 13 amino acids. The CDR3 DNA follows: TGTGCCAGCAGTGGGGGGCCCGGGTACGAGCAGTACTTC. Residues: CASSGGPGYEQYF.

The DNA for the CDR3 is TGTGCCAGCAGTCTCGCAGGGCTCGGGGCCAACGTCCTGACTTTC. It is translated as CASSLAGLGANVLTF. This chain links TRBV2 with TRBJ2-6; D perhaps matches TRBD1 (5 bases). Germline assignment: CDR1 SNHLY and CDR2 FYNNEI. Trimming pared 5 bases from V and 4 bases from J, leaving 12 bases between. CDR3 length: 15 amino acids.

This clonotype was detected many times. The chain couples TRBV7-8 to TRBJ1-5; 8 nucleotides agree with TRBD1. Germline CDR1 reads SGHVS; CDR2 reads FQNEAQ. The CDR3 extends over 15 amino acids. V gave up 5 bases and J gave up 4 bases; unmatched junction bases: 7. The CDR3 spells CASSQRQGRNQPQHF. CDR3 sequence (DNA): TGTGCCAGCAGCCAACGACAGGGGCGAAATCAGCCCCAGCATTTT. The variable domain in full, completed from reference TRBV7-8 and TRBJ1-5, reads GAGVSQSPRYKVAKRGQDVALRCDPISGHVSLFWYQQALGQGPEFLTYFQNEAQLDKSGLPSDRFFAERPEGSVSTLKIQRTQQEDSAVYLCASSQRQGRNQPQHFGDGTRLSIL.

This clonotype appeared a single time. V gene TRBV20-1 combines with J gene TRBJ1-2, with D tentatively TRBD1 (5 bases). Trimming left V 0 bases short and J 3 bases short, with 14 bases between. Per germline, CDR1 DFQATT and CDR2 SNEGSKA (reference sequence). This CDR3 has 15 amino acids. The DNA of the CDR3 is TGCAGTGCTAGAGATCCGCAGGGAGGTGACTATGGCTACACCTTC. As protein: CSARDPQGGDYGYTF.

The chain recombines TRBV11-2 with TRBJ2-7; 15 bases are shared with TRBD2. This CDR3 has 16 amino acids. Unmatched junction bases numbered 0, after V lost 1 base and J lost 2 bases. Germline CDR1 SGHAT, CDR2 FQNNGV. The CDR3 spells CASSLGTSGGAYEQYF. CDR3 in DNA: TGTGCCAGCAGCTTAGGGACTAGCGGGGGGGCCTACGAGCAGTACTTC.

V gene TRBV7-6 combines with J gene TRBJ2-1; 9 bases are a match to TRBD1. Germline loops: CDR1 SGHVS, CDR2 FNYEAQ. Trimming took 5 bases from V and 2 from J; bases not matched to a gene: 4. The CDR3 extends over 15 amino acids. The CDR3: CASSRTGGTYNEQFF. The CDR3, as DNA: TGTGCCAGCAGCAGAACAGGGGGCACCTACAATGAGCAGTTCTTC.

The rearrangement links TRBV29-1 to TRBJ2-5; D unclear. From germline, CDR1 is SQVTM and CDR2 ANQGSEA. This CDR3 is built from 12 residues. The V end lost 3 bases, the J end lost 9 bases, and 14 bases lay between the germline ends. The CDR3 DNA reads TGCAGCGTTGAGCACGCCGGTGAGGCCCAGTACTTC. Protein sequence: CSVEHAGEAQYF.

V is TRBV10-3 and J is TRBJ2-6; D is perhaps TRBD2 (6 bases). The CDR3 extends over 13 amino acids. Looked up from germline, CDR1 is ENHRY and CDR2 is SYGVKD. With 4 bases removed from V and 15 bases from J, the gap between germline ends came to 16 bases. CDR3 amino acids: CAISARGLLNLTF. CDR3 bases: TGTGCCATCAGTGCTCGGGGACTCCTCAACCTGACTTTC.

The chain uses TRBV15 and TRBJ1-2; 11 positions agree with TRBD1. This CDR3 comprises 16 residues. J lost 6 bases, V lost 0 bases, and 6 bases had no gene match. Germline assignment: CDR1 LNHNV and CDR2 YYDKDF (reference sequence). CDR3: CATSRDYGTGGHGYTF. In DNA form, the CDR3 reads TGTGCCACCAGCAGAGATTACGGGACAGGGGGTCATGGCTACACCTTC.